This is a list of T cell receptor beta chains from one sample in a study of blood T cell repertoires in COVID-19. Generated by immunoSEQ multiplex PCR, the TCRdb table keeps only in-frame clones and is missing some. Altogether nearly 40,000 clones are present, around 86% being singletons, with the ten largest covering approximately 20%. The sequenced sample was peripheral blood. The receptors originated from a man between 50 and 59 years old in a cohort sampled during active COVID-19. CDR3s include the opening cysteine and the closing phenylalanine or tryptophan. A D gene is named only where the DNA matches it firmly. Size is omitted from some rows. Given values are once, few, many or a class for expanded clones.

j_call v_call clone_size d_call cdr3_nt cdr3_aa
TRBJ2-1 TRBV2 . TRBD2 TGTGCCAGCAGGGAAGGGGCGGGAGGCTACAATGAGCAGTTCTTC CASREGAGGYNEQFF
TRBJ1-2 TRBV28 . . TGTGCCAGCAGCTTAGGGCTGGGAGACCCTTTTGGCTACACCTTC CASSLGLGDPFGYTF
TRBJ2-1 TRBV29-1 . . TGCAGCGTTGATGGACAGCGGTCGCCATCCTCCTACAATGAGCAGTTCTTC CSVDGQRSPSSYNEQFF
TRBJ1-1 TRBV5-8 once . TGTGCCAGCAGCTTGGACGCCGGAGGGGCGAACACTGAAGCTTTCTTT CASSLDAGGANTEAFF
TRBJ2-5 TRBV4-3 . TRBD2 TGCGCCAGCAGCCAGGGACTAGCGGGGAGTCAACAACAAGAGACCCAGTACTTC CASSQGLAGSQQQETQYF
TRBJ1-1 TRBV18 . . TGTGCCAGCTCACCAGACACCGGGACAAGAGCTTTCTTT CASSPDTGTRAFF
TRBJ2-3 TRBV24-1 . . TGTGCCACCAGTGAGGTACAGGCCCCAGATACGCAGTATTTT CATSEVQAPDTQYF
TRBJ1-1 TRBV6-5 . TRBD1 TGTGCCAGCACGGAGACAGGGTATACTGAAGCTTTCTTT CASTETGYTEAFF
TRBJ1-6 TRBV7-9 few . TGTGCCAGCAGCTTACGGGACTTTTCCTATTCACCCCTCCACTTT CASSLRDFSYSPLHF
TRBJ2-3 TRBV19 . TRBD1 TGTGCCAGTAGCCGACCGGGACAGGGGGCGTCAGATACGCAGTATTTT CASSRPGQGASDTQYF
TRBJ1-2 TRBV9 . . TGTGCCAGCAGCACTTCGACGGAGCGACCTAACTATGGCTACACCTTC CASSTSTERPNYGYTF
TRBJ2-5 TRBV29-1 . . TGCAGCGTTGGGGCTTACGAAGAGACCCAGTACTTC CSVGAYEETQYF
TRBJ2-5 TRBV4-1 . TRBD1 TGCGCCAGCAGCCGGGACAGCCAAGAGACCCAGTACTTC CASSRDSQETQYF
TRBJ1-1 TRBV9 . . TGTGCCAGCACCCTCACTGAGACGGGCACTGAAGCTTTCTTT CASTLTETGTEAFF
TRBJ2-7 TRBV6-2/TRBV6-3 few TRBD2 TGTGCCAGCAGTTATACGGCAGGGACTATCTACGAGCAGTACTTC CASSYTAGTIYEQYF
TRBJ2-5 TRBV24-1 . . TGTGCCACCAGTGATGCCGGGAGAGAAGAGACCCAGTACTTC CATSDAGREETQYF
TRBJ2-2 TRBV5-5 . . TGTGCCAGCAGCCTAGGCGGCACCGGGGAGCTGTTTTTT CASSLGGTGELFF
TRBJ2-1 TRBV7-6 many . TGTGCCAGCAGCTGGAGCTCCTACAATGAGCAGTTCTTC CASSWSSYNEQFF
TRBJ1-3 TRBV5-5 once . TGTGCCAGCAGCTTGTCCCGGAACACCATATATTTT CASSLSRNTIYF
TRBJ2-7 TRBV6-2/TRBV6-3 few TRBD1 TGTGCCAGCAGTTTCCGACAGGGGGCCTACGAGCAGTACTTC CASSFRQGAYEQYF
TRBJ1-1 TRBV11-3 . . TGTGCCAGCAGCTTGCGGGCTGAAACTGAAGCTTTCTTT CASSLRAETEAFF
TRBJ2-3 TRBV27 . TRBD2 TGTGCCAGCAGTCCCGGCGGGAGGGCAACAGATACGCAGTATTTT CASSPGGRATDTQYF
TRBJ1-6 TRBV19 . . TGTGCCAGTAGTCCACAGGGCTATAATTCACCCCTCCACTTT CASSPQGYNSPLHF
TRBJ1-5 TRBV7-2 once TRBD1 TGTGCCAGCAGCTCCCCAGGGGGCCTGGGTCAGCCCCAGCATTTT CASSSPGGLGQPQHF
TRBJ1-3 TRBV18 . . TGTGCCAGCTCACCACCAGTGGGCTGGAAGGACACCATATATTTT CASSPPVGWKDTIYF
TRBJ1-2 TRBV27 . TRBD1 TGTGCCAGCCCCCCGGGACAGGGCTATGGCTACACCTTC CASPPGQGYGYTF
TRBJ1-3 TRBV19 . . TGTGCCAGTAGTTTCGGGACCGGGACTTCAGGCTCTGGAAACACCATATATTTT CASSFGTGTSGSGNTIYF
TRBJ2-2 TRBV5-1 . . TGCGCCAGCAGCACGAGGGGGATAAGCACCGGGGAGCTGTTTTTT CASSTRGISTGELFF
TRBJ2-1 TRBV24-1 . TRBD2 TGTGCCACCAGTGATGGGGGGACTAGCGGAAGCTCCTACAATGAGCAGTTCTTC CATSDGGTSGSSYNEQFF
TRBJ1-3 TRBV5-6 . . TGTGCCAGCAGCTCTAAGACAGTCTCTGGAAACACCATATATTTT CASSSKTVSGNTIYF
TRBJ1-5 TRBV9 few TRBD1 TGTGCCAGCAGCGTAGGGAGGGACAGGGGGCGCGGCAATCAGCCCCAGCATTTT CASSVGRDRGRGNQPQHF
TRBJ2-3 TRBV23-1 . TRBD1 TGCGCCAGCAGTCAACCAGTTTTTAATAACAGGGGGCATTCCGTAGATACGCAGTATTTT CASSQPVFNNRGHSVDTQYF
TRBJ2-2 TRBV11-2 . . TGTGCCAGCAGCTTAGTATTTTTCCTCGGGGGAAAAAACACCGGGGAGCTGTTTTTT CASSLVFFLGGKNTGELFF
TRBJ2-1 TRBV27 . . TGTGCCAGCAGTTTATCGGGCCCGAGGCTAGCGAACGGTGAGCAGTTCTTC CASSLSGPRLANGEQFF
TRBJ1-2 TRBV4-1 . TRBD1 TGCGCCAGCAGCCAAGTACAGGGGGCCGGGGACTATGGCTACACCTTC CASSQVQGAGDYGYTF
TRBJ2-2 TRBV2 . TRBD1 TGTGCCAGCACCACGGGACAGGGGGCTGGCACCGGGGAGCTGTTTTTT CASTTGQGAGTGELFF
TRBJ2-1 TRBV27 . . TGTGCCAGCAGTTTGGGAGCGGCAATCTTCAATGAGCAGTTCTTC CASSLGAAIFNEQFF
TRBJ1-2 TRBV14 . TRBD1 TGTGCCAGCAGCGTTTTGGGGACAGATTATGGCTACACCTTC CASSVLGTDYGYTF
TRBJ2-7 TRBV4-2 once TRBD2 TGTGCCAGCAGCCAAGTAGCTAGCTTCGGGGGGGACGAGCAGTACTTC CASSQVASFGGDEQYF
TRBJ2-1 TRBV6-2/TRBV6-3 medium-sized . TGTGCCAGCAGCTTATCTTCCGGGGCCTACAATGAGCAGTTCTTC CASSLSSGAYNEQFF
TRBJ1-4 TRBV7-2 . . TGTGCCAGCAGCTTAGCTTGGCAGGGAAATGAAAAACTGTTTTTT CASSLAWQGNEKLFF
TRBJ2-5 TRBV6-5 . . TGTGCCAGCACGACAAATAATAACCAAGAGACCCAGTACTTC CASTTNNNQETQYF
TRBJ2-7 TRBV4-3 few TRBD2 TGCGCCAGCAGCAAACTAGCGGGGGAATCCTACGAGCAGTACTTC CASSKLAGESYEQYF
TRBJ1-6 TRBV13 . . TGTGCCAGCAGCTTAGATGGTAGCAGATCACCCCTCCACTTT CASSLDGSRSPLHF
TRBJ2-5 TRBV7-7 . . TGTGCTAGCAGCTCAGCGACTCCCCCAAACCCGCAAGAGACCCAGTACTTC CASSSATPPNPQETQYF
TRBJ1-2 TRBV18 . TRBD1 TGTGCCAGCTCACCCTCCGGACAGGGGGCCTATGGCTACACCTTC CASSPSGQGAYGYTF
TRBJ1-4 TRBV5-1 . TRBD1 TGCGCCAGCAGCGGGGCCGGGACAGGGGACTATTACCTATCAACTAATGAAAAACTGTTTTTT CASSGAGTGDYYLSTNEKLFF
TRBJ2-2 TRBV29-1 once TRBD2 TGCAGCGTTGCGGGAGGGCCAAGGATTCCCGGGGAGCTGTTTTTT CSVAGGPRIPGELFF
TRBJ2-1 TRBV27 . TRBD2 TGTGCCAGCGGCCGCCTAGCGGGAGGAATGGATGAGCAGTTCTTC CASGRLAGGMDEQFF
TRBJ1-2 TRBV28 . . TGTGCCAGCAGTTTACCCCGAGAAGGGGACTATGGCTACACCTTC CASSLPREGDYGYTF
TRBJ2-3 TRBV5-4 . . TGTGCCAGCAGCTTGGGAGCGGGCACAGATACGCAGTATTTT CASSLGAGTDTQYF
TRBJ2-3 TRBV7-2 . TRBD2 TGTGCCAGCAGCTTCCTGACTAGCGGGGGGGCGGTAGATACGCAGTATTTT CASSFLTSGGAVDTQYF
TRBJ2-5 TRBV7-8 . TRBD1 TGTGCCAGCCAATCAAAGGACAGGTGGCAGACCCAGTACTTC CASQSKDRWQTQYF